This T cell receptor beta chain was profiled in a study of cytomegalovirus exposure and HLA in healthy donors. Findings and caveats of the study: CMV serostatus was the only recorded immune exposure for donors.

Details on this clone: As yet, its antigen is unknown.

The CDR3 is 15 residues long. Primers: 60 Vbeta forward and 13 Jbeta reverse. Assay used: immunoSEQ multiplex PCR; TCRdb lists only in-frame clones, some missing. The table shows some 60,000 clones, with 75% to 85% occurring only once. The sequenced sample was PBMCs. This sequence was found in a male donor in good health and CMV-seronegative. The chain carries TRBV12-2 and TRBJ1-6. TRBV12-2 is flagged as a pseudogene. The CDR3 DNA sequence: TGTGCAAGTCGCTTAGTAAGGGACTTAAATTCACCCCTCCACTTT. This translates into CASRLVRDLNSPLHF.